Below, one T cell receptor beta chain is given with its context. Libraries were prepared by immunoSEQ multiplex PCR; TCRdb keeps only in-frame clonotypes and omits some of them. The table lists about 210,000 clones, around 88% of them singletons. The CDR3 covers 18 residues. CDR1 and CDR2 from the germline V gene are KGHSH and LQKENI. V lost 4 bases, J lost 4 bases, and 17 bases stayed unmatched. This entry is derived from a study of blood T cell repertoires in COVID-19. Across the study: Samples came from the United States, Italy and Spain, spanning acute and convalescent COVID-19.

Material: peripheral blood. The receptor was isolated from a woman between 50 and 59 years old with acute or convalescent COVID-19. This chain uses TRBV18 with TRBJ2-7, with TRBD2 matching over 9 bases. CDR3 in amino acids: CASSHNPTAAAGGYEQYF. CDR3 bases: TGTGCCAGCTCACACAACCCGACCGCGGCCGCGGGAGGGTACGAGCAGTACTTC.